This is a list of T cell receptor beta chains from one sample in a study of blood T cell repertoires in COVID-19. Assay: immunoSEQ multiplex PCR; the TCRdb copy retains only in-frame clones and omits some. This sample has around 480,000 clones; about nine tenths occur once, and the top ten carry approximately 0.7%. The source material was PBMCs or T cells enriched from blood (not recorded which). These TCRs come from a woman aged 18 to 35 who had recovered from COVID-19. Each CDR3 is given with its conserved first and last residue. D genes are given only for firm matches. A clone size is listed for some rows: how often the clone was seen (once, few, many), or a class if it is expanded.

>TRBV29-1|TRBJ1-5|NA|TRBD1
CSVIQGINQPQHF
TGCAGCGTTATACAGGGGATTAATCAGCCCCAGCATTTT
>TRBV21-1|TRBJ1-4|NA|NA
CASSKGQGAEKLFF
TGTGCCAGCAGCAAGGGACAGGGGGCTGAAAAACTGTTTTTT
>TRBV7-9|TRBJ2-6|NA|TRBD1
CASSSDRGSHFSGANVLTF
TGTGCCAGCAGCTCCGACAGGGGATCCCACTTCTCTGGGGCCAACGTCCTGACTTTC
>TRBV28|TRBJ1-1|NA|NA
CASIGGGTEAFF
TGTGCCAGCATTGGGGGGGGCACTGAAGCTTTCTTT
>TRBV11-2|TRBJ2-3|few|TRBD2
CASSLLSGGHSTDTQYF
TGTGCCAGCAGCCTCCTTAGCGGGGGGCATAGCACAGATACGCAGTATTTT
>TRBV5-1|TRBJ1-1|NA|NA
CASSPSLQGGTEAFF
TGCGCCAGCAGCCCAAGTCTACAGGGTGGGACTGAAGCTTTCTTT
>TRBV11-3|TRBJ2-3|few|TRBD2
CASSWGLAGGTQYF
TGTGCCAGCAGCTGGGGCCTAGCGGGGGGTACGCAGTATTTT
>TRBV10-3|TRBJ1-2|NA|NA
CAALSGRLGYGYTF
TGTGCCGCCCTCTCGGGGAGGTTAGGGTATGGCTACACCTTC
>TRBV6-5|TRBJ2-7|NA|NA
CASTAYGFHEQYF
TGTGCCAGCACCGCCTACGGGTTCCACGAGCAGTACTTC
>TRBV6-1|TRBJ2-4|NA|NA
CASSESRGGIAKNIQYF
TGTGCCAGCAGTGAATCTAGGGGGGGTATAGCCAAAAACATTCAGTACTTC
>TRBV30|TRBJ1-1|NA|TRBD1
CAWSVRQGSEAFF
TGTGCCTGGAGTGTACGACAGGGGTCTGAAGCTTTCTTT
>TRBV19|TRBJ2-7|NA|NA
CASSFYGPGQAYEQYF
TGTGCCAGTAGCTTCTACGGGCCCGGACAAGCCTACGAGCAGTACTTC
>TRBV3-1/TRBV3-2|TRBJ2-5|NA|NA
CASSQAEETQYF
TGTGCCAGCAGCCAAGCCGAAGAGACCCAGTACTTC
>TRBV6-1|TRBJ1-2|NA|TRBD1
CASSEARDSYGYTF
TGTGCCAGCAGTGAAGCGCGGGACAGCTATGGCTACACCTTC
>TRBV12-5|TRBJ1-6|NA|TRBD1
CASGRTGTGFSPLHF
TGTGCTAGTGGCCGGACCGGGACAGGGTTCTCACCCCTCCACTTT
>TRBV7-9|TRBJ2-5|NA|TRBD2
CASSLGVSGGYQETQYF
TGTGCCAGCAGCTTAGGGGTGAGCGGGGGATACCAAGAGACCCAGTACTTC
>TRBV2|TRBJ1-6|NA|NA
CASSDRPGKYSPLHF
TGTGCCAGCAGTGATCGGCCAGGGAAGTATTCACCCCTCCACTTT
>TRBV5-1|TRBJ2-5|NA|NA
CASTDRKRAQETQYF
TGCGCCAGCACCGACAGGAAAAGGGCTCAAGAGACCCAGTACTTC
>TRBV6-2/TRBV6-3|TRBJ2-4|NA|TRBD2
CASTPGGQAIQYF
TGTGCCAGCACCCCGGGGGGGCAAGCCATTCAGTACTTC
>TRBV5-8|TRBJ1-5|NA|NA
CASSRDIDQPQHF
TGTGCCAGCAGCCGGGACATTGATCAGCCCCAGCATTTT
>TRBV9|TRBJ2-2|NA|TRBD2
CASSAPGLAGGPRDTGELFF
TGTGCCAGCAGCGCACCGGGACTAGCGGGGGGGCCCCGAGACACCGGGGAGCTGTTTTTT
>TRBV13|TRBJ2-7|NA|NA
CASTLRRVTSEQYF
TGTGCCAGCACCCTGCGCAGGGTAACGTCCGAGCAGTACTTC
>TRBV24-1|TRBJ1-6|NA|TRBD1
CAPSWTGNSPLHF
TGTGCCCCTTCCTGGACAGGGAATTCACCCCTCCACTTT
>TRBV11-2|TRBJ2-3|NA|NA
CASSGTSGWWTDTQYF
TGTGCCAGCAGCGGCACCTCAGGGTGGTGGACAGATACGCAGTATTTT
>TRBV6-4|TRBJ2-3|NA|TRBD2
CASKSVAGDPDTQYF
TGTGCCAGCAAATCAGTAGCGGGGGATCCAGATACGCAGTATTTT
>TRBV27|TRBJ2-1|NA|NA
CASITWAPHEQFF
TGTGCCAGCATCACTTGGGCCCCCCATGAGCAGTTCTTC
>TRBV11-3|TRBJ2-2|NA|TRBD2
CASSLGPGGNTGELFF
TGTGCCAGCAGCTTGGGACCGGGGGGGAACACCGGGGAGCTGTTTTTT
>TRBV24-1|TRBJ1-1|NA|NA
CATSANPVPGTEAFF
TGTGCCACCAGTGCTAATCCGGTCCCGGGGACTGAAGCTTTCTTT
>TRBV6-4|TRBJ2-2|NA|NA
CASRPLGLEGELFF
TGTGCCAGCAGACCCCTTGGACTCGAGGGGGAGCTGTTTTTT
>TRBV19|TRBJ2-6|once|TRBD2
CASSGSAGGSGANVLTF
TGTGCCAGTAGTGGATCAGCGGGGGGCTCTGGGGCCAACGTCCTGACTTTC
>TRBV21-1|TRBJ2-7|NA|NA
CASTRLVEQYF
TGTGCCAGCACCCGTTTAGTGGAGCAGTACTTC
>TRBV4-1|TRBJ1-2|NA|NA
CASSQVMTGRSGGYTF
TGCGCCAGCAGCCAAGTAATGACAGGACGATCGGGAGGCTACACCTTC
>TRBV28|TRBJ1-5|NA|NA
CASGSSYSNQPQHF
TGTGCCAGCGGGAGCTCTTATAGCAATCAGCCCCAGCATTTT
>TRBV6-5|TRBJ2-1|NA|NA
CASSYAPPGNEQFF
TGTGCCAGCAGTTACGCCCCCCCAGGGAATGAGCAGTTCTTC
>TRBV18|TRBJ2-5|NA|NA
CASSLTGTSETQYF
TGTGCCAGCTCACTAACCGGGACTTCGGAGACCCAGTACTTC
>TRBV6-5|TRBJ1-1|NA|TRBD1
CASSPGQGMNTEAFF
TGTGCCAGCAGTCCCGGACAGGGAATGAACACTGAAGCTTTCTTT
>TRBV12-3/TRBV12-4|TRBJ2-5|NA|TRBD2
CASSLRLAGPYF
TGTGCCAGCAGTTTACGGCTAGCGGGGCCGTACTTC
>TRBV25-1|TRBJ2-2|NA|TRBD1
CASSEYRPGGWTGELFF
TGTGCCAGCAGTGAATATCGGCCAGGGGGTTGGACCGGGGAGCTGTTTTTT
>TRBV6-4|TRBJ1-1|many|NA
CASSARQGIGTEAFF
TGTGCCAGCAGTGCCCGGCAGGGGATTGGAACTGAAGCTTTCTTT
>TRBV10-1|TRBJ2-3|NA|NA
CASSPGGGRADTQYF
TGCGCCAGCTCACCAGGCGGCGGGCGGGCAGATACGCAGTATTTT
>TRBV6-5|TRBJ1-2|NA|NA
CASSYLGTSSPYGYTF
TGTGCCAGCAGTTACTTGGGGACATCCTCACCCTATGGCTACACCTTC
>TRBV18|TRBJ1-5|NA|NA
CASSPEWGRSQPQHF
TGTGCCAGCTCACCAGAGTGGGGGAGGAGTCAGCCCCAGCATTTT
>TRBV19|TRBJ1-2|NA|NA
CASRPEDYGYTF
TGTGCCAGTCGCCCCGAGGACTATGGCTACACCTTC
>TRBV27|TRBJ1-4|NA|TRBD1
CASSPGTGLGKLFF
TGTGCCAGCAGTCCCGGGACAGGGCTGGGGAAACTGTTTTTT
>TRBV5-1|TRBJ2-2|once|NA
CASSSGVTGELFF
TGCGCCAGCAGCTCCGGGGTCACCGGGGAGCTGTTTTTT
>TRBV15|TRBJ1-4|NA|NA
CATSREGGLLEANEKLFF
TGTGCCACCAGCAGAGAGGGGGGACTCCTGGAGGCTAATGAAAAACTGTTTTTT
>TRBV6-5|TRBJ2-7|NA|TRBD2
CASSRGGERYEQYF
TGTGCCAGCAGTCGGGGGGGGGAGAGATACGAGCAGTACTTC
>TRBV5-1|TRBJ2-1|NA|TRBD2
CASSWGPGLADNEQFF
TGCGCCAGCAGCTGGGGACCGGGACTAGCGGACAATGAGCAGTTCTTC
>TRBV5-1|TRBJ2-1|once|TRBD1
CASSLRGQALNEQFF
TGCGCCAGCAGCTTGAGAGGACAGGCCCTCAATGAGCAGTTCTTC
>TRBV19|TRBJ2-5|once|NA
CASSKVLQETQYF
TGTGCCAGTAGTAAGGTACTACAAGAGACCCAGTACTTC
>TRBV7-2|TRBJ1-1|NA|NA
CASSFQRGKGTEAFF
TGTGCCAGCAGCTTCCAAAGGGGGAAGGGAACTGAAGCTTTCTTT
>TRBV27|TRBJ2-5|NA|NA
CASSSRNQETQYF
TGTGCCAGCAGTTCGCGTAACCAAGAGACCCAGTACTTC
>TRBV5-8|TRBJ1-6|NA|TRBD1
CANNMGQLNSPLHF
TGTGCCAACAATATGGGACAGCTAAATTCACCCCTCCACTTT
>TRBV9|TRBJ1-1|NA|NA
CASSRRTTGNTEAFF
TGTGCCAGCAGCCGTAGAACGACGGGGAACACTGAAGCTTTCTTT
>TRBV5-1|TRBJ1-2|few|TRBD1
CASSLNRGDGYTF
TGCGCCAGCAGCTTAAACAGGGGCGATGGCTACACCTTC